This T cell receptor (beta chain) was captured in a study of T cells in Graves' hyperthyroidism and ophthalmopathy. Study-wide findings and caveats: Stable hyperthyroidism was separated from ophthalmopathy by a model based on 13 V-J features.

Ten or more counts support this clonotype. Its target is unknown. RNA transcripts served as the template for amplifying TCR beta CDR3 regions. HTBI primers were used for first-round RT-PCR of the TCR CDR3. TCRdb processed the multiplex PCR reads anew with MiXCR; each CDR3 protein has one entry. Of about 340,000 distinct CDR3 sequences listed, about 18% are singletons. V dropped 6 bases and J dropped 5; count of bases not matched to a gene: 12. This CDR3 comprises 16 residues. No progression to ophthalmopathy during 18 months of follow-up defined stable disease. Every diagnosis used clinical symptoms, serum thyroxine and TRAb, thyroid ultrasound and orbital computed tomography. The PBMCs were taken from approximately 11 ml of fresh peripheral blood.

Input material: blood. The chain recombines TRBV12-3 or TRBV12-4 with TRBJ2-5, with 10 bases matching TRBD2. The source is a woman between 50 and 59 years old with Graves' hyperthyroidism. CDR3 sequence reads: CASSPLKAGGPETQYF. CDR3 coding DNA: TGTGCCAGCAGCCCATTAAAAGCGGGGGGGCCTGAGACCCAGTACTTC.